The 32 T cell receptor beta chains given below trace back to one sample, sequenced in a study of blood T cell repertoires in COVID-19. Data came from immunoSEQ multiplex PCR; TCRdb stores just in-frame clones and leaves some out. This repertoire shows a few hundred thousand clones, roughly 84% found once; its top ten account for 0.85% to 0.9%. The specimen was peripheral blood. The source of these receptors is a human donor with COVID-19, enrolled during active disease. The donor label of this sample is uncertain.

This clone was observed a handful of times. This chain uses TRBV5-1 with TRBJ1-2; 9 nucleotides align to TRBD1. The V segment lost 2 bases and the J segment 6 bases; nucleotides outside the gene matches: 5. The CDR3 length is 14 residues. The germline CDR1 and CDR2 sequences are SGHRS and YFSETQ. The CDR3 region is CASSFGTGLDGYTF. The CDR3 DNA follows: TGCGCCAGCAGCTTCGGGACAGGGCTGGATGGCTACACCTTC.

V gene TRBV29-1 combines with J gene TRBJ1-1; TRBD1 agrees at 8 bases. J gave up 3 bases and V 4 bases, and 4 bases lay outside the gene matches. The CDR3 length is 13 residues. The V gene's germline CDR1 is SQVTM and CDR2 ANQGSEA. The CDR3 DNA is TGCAGCGTTGGGGTACAGGGGGACACTGAAGCTTTCTTT. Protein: CSVGVQGDTEAFF.

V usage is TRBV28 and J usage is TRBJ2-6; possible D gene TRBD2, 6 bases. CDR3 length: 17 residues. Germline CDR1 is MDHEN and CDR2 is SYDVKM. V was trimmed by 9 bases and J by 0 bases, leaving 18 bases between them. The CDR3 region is CASSTPGLSSGANVLTF. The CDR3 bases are TGTGCCAGTTCTACCCCGGGACTCAGCTCTGGGGCCAACGTCCTGACTTTC.

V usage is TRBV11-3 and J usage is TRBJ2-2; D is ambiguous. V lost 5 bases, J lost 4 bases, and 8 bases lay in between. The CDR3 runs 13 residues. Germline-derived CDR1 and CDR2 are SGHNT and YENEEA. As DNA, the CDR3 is TGTGCCAGCAGCGCATATAGCACCGGGGAGCTGTTTTTT. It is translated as CASSAYSTGELFF.

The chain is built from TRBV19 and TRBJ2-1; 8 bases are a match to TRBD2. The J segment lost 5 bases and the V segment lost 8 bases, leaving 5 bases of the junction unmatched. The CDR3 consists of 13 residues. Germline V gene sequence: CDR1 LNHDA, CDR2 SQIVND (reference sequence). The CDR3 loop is CASARTSHNEQFF. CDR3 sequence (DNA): TGTGCCAGTGCACGGACTAGCCACAATGAGCAGTTCTTC.

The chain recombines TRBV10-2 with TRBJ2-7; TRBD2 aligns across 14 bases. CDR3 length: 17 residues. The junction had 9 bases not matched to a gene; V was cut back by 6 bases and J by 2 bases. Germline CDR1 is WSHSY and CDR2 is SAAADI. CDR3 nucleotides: TGCGCCAGCAGGGGGACTAGCGGGAGATTATCCCCCTACGAGCAGTACTTC. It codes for CASRGTSGRLSPYEQYF.

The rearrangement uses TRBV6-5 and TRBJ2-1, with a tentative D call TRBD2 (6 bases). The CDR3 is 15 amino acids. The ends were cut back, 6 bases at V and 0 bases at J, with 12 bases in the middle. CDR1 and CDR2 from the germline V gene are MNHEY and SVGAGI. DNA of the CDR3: TGTGCCAGCAGGCTAGCGCCGAGCTCCTACAATGAGCAGTTCTTC. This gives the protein CASRLAPSSYNEQFF.

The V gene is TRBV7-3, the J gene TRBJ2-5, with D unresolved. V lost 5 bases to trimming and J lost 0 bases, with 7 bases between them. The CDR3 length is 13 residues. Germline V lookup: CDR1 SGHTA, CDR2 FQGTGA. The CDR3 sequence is CASSPPYQETQYF. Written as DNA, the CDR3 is TGTGCCAGCAGCCCTCCGTACCAAGAGACCCAGTACTTC. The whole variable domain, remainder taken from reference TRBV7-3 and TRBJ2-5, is GAGVSQTPSNKVTEKGKYVELRCDPISGHTALYWYRQSLGQGPEFLIYFQGTGAADDSGLPNDRFFAVRPEGSVSTLKIQRTERGDSAVYLCASSPPYQETQYFGPGTRLLVL.

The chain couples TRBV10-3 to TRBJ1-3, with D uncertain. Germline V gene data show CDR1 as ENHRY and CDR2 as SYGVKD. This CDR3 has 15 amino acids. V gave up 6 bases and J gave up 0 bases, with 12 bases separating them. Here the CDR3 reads CAISPPAGSGNTIYF. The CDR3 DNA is TGTGCCATCAGCCCTCCCGCCGGCTCTGGAAACACCATATATTTT.

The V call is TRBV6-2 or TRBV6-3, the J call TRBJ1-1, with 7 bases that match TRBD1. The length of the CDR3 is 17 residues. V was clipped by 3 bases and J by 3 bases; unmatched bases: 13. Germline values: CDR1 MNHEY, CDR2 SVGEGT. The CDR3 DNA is TGTGCCAGCAGTTATTTCGGGACAGTCCTGGGGGACACTGAAGCTTTCTTT. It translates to CASSYFGTVLGDTEAFF.

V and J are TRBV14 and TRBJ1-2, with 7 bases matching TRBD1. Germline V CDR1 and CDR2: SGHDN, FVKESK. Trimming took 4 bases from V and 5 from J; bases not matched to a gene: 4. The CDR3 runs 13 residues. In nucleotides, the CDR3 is TGTGCCAGCAGCCGGGACAGAGGATATGGCTACACCTTC. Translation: CASSRDRGYGYTF.

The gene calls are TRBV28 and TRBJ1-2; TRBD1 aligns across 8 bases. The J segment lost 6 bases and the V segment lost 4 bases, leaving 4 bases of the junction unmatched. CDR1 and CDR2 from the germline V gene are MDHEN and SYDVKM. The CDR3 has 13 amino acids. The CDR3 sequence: CASSSTGVHGYTF. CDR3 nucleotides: TGTGCCAGCAGTTCGACAGGGGTCCATGGCTACACCTTC.

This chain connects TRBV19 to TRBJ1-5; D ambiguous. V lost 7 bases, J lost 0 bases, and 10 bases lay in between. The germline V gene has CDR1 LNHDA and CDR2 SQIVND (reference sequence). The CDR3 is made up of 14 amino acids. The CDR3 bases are TGTGCCAGTACCCCACAGATTAGCAATCAGCCCCAGCATTTT. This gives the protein CASTPQISNQPQHF. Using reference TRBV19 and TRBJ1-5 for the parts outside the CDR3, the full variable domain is DGGITQSPKYLFRKEGQNVTLSCEQNLNHDAMYWYRQDPGQGLRLIYYSQIVNDFQKGDIAEGYSVSREKKESFPLTVTSAQKNPTAFYLCASTPQISNQPQHFGDGTRLSIL.

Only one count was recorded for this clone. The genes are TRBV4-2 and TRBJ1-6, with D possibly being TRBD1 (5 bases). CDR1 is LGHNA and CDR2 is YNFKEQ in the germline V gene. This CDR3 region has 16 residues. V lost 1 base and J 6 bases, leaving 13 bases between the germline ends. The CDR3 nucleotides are TGTGCCAGCAGCCAAGTGGGCGGGGGAACTAATTCACCCCTCCACTTT. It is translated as CASSQVGGGTNSPLHF.

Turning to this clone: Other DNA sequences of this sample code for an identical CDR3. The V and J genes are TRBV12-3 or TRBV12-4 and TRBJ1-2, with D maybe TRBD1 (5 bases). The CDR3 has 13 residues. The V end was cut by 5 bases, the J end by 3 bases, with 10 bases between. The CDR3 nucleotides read TGTGCCAGCAGTCCCGACAGCTACTATGGCTACACCTTC. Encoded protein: CASSPDSYYGYTF.

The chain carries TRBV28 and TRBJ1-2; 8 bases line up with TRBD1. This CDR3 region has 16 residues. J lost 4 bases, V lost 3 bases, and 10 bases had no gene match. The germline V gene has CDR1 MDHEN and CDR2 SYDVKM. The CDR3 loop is CASSFPLGQGPYGYTF. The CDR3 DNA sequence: TGTGCCAGCAGTTTCCCCCTCGGACAGGGACCCTATGGCTACACCTTC.

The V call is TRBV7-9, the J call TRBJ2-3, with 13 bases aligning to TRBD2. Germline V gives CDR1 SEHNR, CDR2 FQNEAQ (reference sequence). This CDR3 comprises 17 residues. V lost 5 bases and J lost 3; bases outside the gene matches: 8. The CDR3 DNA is TGTGCCAGCAGCCCCCGCCGGACTAGCGGGAGTACAGATACGCAGTATTTT. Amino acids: CASSPRRTSGSTDTQYF.

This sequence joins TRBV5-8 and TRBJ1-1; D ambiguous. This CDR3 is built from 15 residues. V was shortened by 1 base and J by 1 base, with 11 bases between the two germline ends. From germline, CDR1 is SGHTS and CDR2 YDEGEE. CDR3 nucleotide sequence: TGTGCCAGCAGCTTGAGAGGGTTGGGGAACACTGAAGCTTTCTTT. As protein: CASSLRGLGNTEAFF.

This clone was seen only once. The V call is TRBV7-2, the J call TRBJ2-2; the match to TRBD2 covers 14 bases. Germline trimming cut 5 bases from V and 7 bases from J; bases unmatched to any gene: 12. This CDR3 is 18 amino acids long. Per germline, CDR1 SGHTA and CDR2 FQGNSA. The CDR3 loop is CASSTRLAGGPGGGELFF. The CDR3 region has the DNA TGTGCCAGCAGCACCCGACTAGCGGGAGGGCCAGGAGGCGGGGAGCTGTTTTTT.

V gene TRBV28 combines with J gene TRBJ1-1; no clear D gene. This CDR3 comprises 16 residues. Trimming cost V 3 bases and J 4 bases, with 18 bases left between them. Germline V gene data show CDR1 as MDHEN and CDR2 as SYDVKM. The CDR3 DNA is TGTGCCAGCAGTTTTCTCGGGGTATCCTGGGGCACTGAAGCTTTCTTT. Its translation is CASSFLGVSWGTEAFF.

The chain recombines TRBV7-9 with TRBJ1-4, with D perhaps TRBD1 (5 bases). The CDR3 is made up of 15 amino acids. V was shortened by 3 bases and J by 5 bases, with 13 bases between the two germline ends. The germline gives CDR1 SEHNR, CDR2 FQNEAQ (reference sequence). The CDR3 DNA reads TGTGCCAGCAGCTTCGGCAGGGCACCGAATGAAAAACTGTTTTTT. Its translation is CASSFGRAPNEKLFF.

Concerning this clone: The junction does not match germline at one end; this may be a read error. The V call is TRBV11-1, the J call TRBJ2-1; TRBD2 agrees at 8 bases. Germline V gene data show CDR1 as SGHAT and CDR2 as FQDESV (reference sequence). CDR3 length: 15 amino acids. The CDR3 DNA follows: TGTGCCAGCAGCTTAGTTGGGACTAGGTACAGTGAGCAGTTCTTC. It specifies CASSLVGTRYSEQFF.

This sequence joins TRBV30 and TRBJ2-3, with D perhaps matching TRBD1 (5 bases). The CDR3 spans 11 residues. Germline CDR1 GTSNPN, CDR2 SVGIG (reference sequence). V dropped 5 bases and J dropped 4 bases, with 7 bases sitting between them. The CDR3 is CAWGAADTQYF. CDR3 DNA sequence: TGTGCCTGGGGGGCCGCAGATACGCAGTATTTT.

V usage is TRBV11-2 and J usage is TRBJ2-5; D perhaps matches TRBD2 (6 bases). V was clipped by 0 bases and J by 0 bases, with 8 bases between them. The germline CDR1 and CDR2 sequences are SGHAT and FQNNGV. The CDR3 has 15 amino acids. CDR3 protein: CASSLDRGYQETQYF. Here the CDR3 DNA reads TGTGCCAGCAGCTTAGATCGGGGGTACCAAGAGACCCAGTACTTC.

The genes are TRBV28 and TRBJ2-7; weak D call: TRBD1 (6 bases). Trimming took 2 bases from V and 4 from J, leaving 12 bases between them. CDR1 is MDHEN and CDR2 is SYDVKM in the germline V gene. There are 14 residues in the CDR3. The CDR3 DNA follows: TGTGCCAGCAGTTTACAGGGGCAGGGTTACGAGCAGTACTTC. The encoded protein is CASSLQGQGYEQYF.

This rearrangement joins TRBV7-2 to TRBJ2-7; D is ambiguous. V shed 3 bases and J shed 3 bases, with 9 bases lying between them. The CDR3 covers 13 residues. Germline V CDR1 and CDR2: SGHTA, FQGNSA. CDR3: CASSFGRYYEQYF. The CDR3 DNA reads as TGTGCCAGCAGCTTCGGCAGGTACTACGAGCAGTACTTC.

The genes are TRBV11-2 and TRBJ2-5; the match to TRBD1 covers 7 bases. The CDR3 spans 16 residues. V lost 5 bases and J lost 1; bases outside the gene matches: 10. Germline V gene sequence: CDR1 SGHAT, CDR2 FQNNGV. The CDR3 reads CASSASLDRAQETQYF. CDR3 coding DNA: TGTGCCAGCAGCGCCTCACTCGACAGGGCCCAAGAGACCCAGTACTTC. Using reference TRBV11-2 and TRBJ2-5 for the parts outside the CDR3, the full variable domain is EAGVAQSPRYKIIEKRQSVAFWCNPISGHATLYWYQQILGQGPKLLIQFQNNGVVDDSQLPKDRFSAERLKGVDSTLKIQPAKLEDSAVYLCASSASLDRAQETQYFGPGTRLLVL.

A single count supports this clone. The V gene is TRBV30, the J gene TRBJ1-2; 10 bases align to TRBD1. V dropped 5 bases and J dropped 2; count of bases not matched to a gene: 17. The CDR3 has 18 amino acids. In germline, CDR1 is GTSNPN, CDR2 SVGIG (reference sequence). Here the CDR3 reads CAWAKEPTGTGVNYGYTF. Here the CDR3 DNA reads TGTGCCTGGGCCAAGGAACCAACCGGGACAGGGGTAAACTATGGCTACACCTTC.

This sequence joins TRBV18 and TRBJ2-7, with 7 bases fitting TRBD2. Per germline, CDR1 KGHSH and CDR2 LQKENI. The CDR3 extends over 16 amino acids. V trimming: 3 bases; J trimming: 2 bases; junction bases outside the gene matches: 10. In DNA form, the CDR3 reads TGTGCCAGCTCACCTCCCTCGCTCCTAGCGGCCTACGAGCAGTACTTC. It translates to CASSPPSLLAAYEQYF. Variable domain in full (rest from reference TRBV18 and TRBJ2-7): NAGVMQNPRHLVRRRGQEARLRCSPMKGHSHVYWYRQLPEEGLKFMVYLQKENIIDESGMPKERFSAEFPKEGPSILRIQQVVRGDSAAYFCASSPPSLLAAYEQYFGPGTRLTVT.

The CDR3 protein is CASSRLATNEKLFF. The CDR3, as DNA: TGTGCCAGCAGCCGTCTTGCAACTAATGAAAAACTGTTTTTT. The chain is built from TRBV7-9 and TRBJ1-4; D is undetermined. Trimming pared 5 bases from V and 0 bases from J, leaving 7 bases between. Germline V lookup: CDR1 SEHNR, CDR2 FQNEAQ (reference sequence). CDR3 length: 14 residues.

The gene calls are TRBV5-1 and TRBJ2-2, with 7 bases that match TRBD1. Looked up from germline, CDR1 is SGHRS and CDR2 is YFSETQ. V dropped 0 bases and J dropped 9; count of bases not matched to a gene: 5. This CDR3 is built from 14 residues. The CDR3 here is CASSLGLGGRELFF. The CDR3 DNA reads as TGCGCCAGCAGCTTGGGTTTAGGGGGCCGGGAGCTGTTTTTT.

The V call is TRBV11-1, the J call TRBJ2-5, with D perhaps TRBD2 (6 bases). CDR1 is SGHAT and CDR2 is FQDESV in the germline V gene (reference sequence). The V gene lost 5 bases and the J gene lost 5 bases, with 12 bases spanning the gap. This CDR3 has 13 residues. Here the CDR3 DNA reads TGTGCCAGCAGCCCGGAGGGTTTCGAGACCCAGTACTTC. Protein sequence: CASSPEGFETQYF.